This entry lists 7 T cell receptor beta chains sequenced from one sample in a study of regulatory T cells in long-lasting Graves disease. Time point meaning: newly diagnosed GD, antithyroid drugs for less than 3 months. Following extraction of RNA from PBMCs, that RNA was used to make the TCR library. Building the TCR beta libraries relied on iRepertoire HTBI primers, and CDR3 regions underwent Arm-PCR. TCRdb passed the multiplex PCR reads through MiXCR, listing each CDR3 protein once. The table lists hundreds of thousands of distinct CDR3 sequences, approximately 15% of them singletons, with roughly a tenth in the top ten. The data were also submitted as part of a second study, on T cells in Graves' hyperthyroidism and ophthalmopathy.

Source: peripheral blood mononuclear cells (PBMCs), taken at new diagnosis, from a patient treated with antithyroid drugs. The receptors derive from a man aged 25-45 years with Graves disease.

There are many counts of this clonotype. The chain has TRBV20-1 and TRBJ2-7; TRBD2 matches at 11 bases. CDR1 and CDR2 (germline): DFQATT, SNEGSKA (reference sequence). Trimming removed 0 bases from V and 3 bases from J; junction bases left unmatched: 4. The CDR3 sequence is 15 residues long. CDR3 sequence: CSARDYLAGGYEQYF. The DNA for the CDR3 is TGCAGTGCTAGAGATTATCTAGCGGGAGGCTACGAGCAGTACTTC.

This clonotype was picked up a small number of times. This sequence joins TRBV12-3 or TRBV12-4 and TRBJ2-7; 9 bases are a match to TRBD1. The V gene end was trimmed by 6 bases and the J gene end by 2 bases; junction bases not matched to a gene: 8. CDR3 size: 15 residues. In nucleotides, the CDR3 is TGTGCCAGCAGCTTACAGGGGGCGCTCACCTACGAGCAGTACTTC. This encodes CASSLQGALTYEQYF.

This clonotype has ten or more counts. The CDR3 nucleotides are TGTGCCAGCAGCTCGTCCCTTTTACGCCTCTATGGCTACACCTTC. It specifies CASSSSLLRLYGYTF. The J gene is TRBJ1-2, the V gene TRBV13; no definite D call. From germline, CDR1 is PRHDT and CDR2 FYEKMQ (reference sequence). CDR3 length equals 15 residues. Trimming removed 4 bases at V and 4 bases at J, with 16 bases between.

This clonotype was detected once. The genes are TRBV18 and TRBJ2-6; possibly TRBD2 for D (5 bases). Germline CDR1 reads KGHSH; CDR2 reads LQKENI. There are 15 residues in the CDR3. Trimming stripped 2 bases from V and 2 bases from J, with 7 bases between. The CDR3 is CASSPDGAGANVLTF. DNA for the CDR3: TGTGCCAGCTCACCAGACGGGGCTGGGGCCAACGTCCTGACTTTC.

There are many counts of this clonotype. The V and J genes are TRBV7-9 and TRBJ2-1; a weak D match, TRBD1 (5 bases). Deletions cut 10 bases from V and 1 base from J, with 14 bases between. The CDR3 totals 14 residues. CDR1 SEHNR and CDR2 FQNEAQ come from the germline V gene (reference sequence). CDR3 DNA: TGTGCCAACTCCAAGGGGCTTTCCTACAATGAGCAGTTCTTC. This codes for CANSKGLSYNEQFF.

This clonotype was observed at least ten times. This rearrangement joins TRBV11-2 to TRBJ2-7; D is possibly TRBD1 (6 bases). Germline CDR1 is SGHAT and CDR2 is FQNNGV. Trimming took 7 bases from V and 4 from J, leaving 17 bases between them. This CDR3 comprises 14 residues. The CDR3 DNA follows: TGTGCCAGCAACCCCCAAGGGGGTTGGTACGAGCAGTACTTC. This gives the protein CASNPQGGWYEQYF.

This clonotype was recorded many times. For the CDR3, the DNA is TGTGCCAGCAGACTAGCGGGAGGGAGCGAGACCCAGTACTTC. Translating it yields CASRLAGGSETQYF. This chain joins TRBV12-3 or TRBV12-4 and TRBJ2-5, with 13 bases identical to TRBD2. CDR3 length: 14 residues. V shed 6 bases, J shed 5 bases, and the junction held 3 bases outside the gene matches.